A selection of T cell receptor beta chains follows, all from one sample in a study of OX40 agonist ivuxolimab in advanced cancers. This table comes from immunoSEQ multiplex PCR, and its TCRdb copy is limited to in-frame clones, with some not included. The table includes 75,000 to 100,000 clones, 70% to 85% detected once. The source was CD4+ or CD8+ T cells sorted from blood, collected in a trial of the OX40 agonist ivuxolimab. The receptors stem from an adult with an advanced solid tumor such as melanoma, head and neck, liver or kidney cancer. CDR3s include the opening cysteine and the closing phenylalanine or tryptophan. A D gene is named only where the DNA matches it firmly. Only some rows state a clone size, as once, few, many or a class for expanded clones.

j_gene: TRBJ2-7; v_gene: TRBV19; abundance: -; d_gene: TRBD1; CDR3nt: TGTGCCAGTAGTGGGACAGGGGACCTCTACGAGCAGTACTTC; CDR3aa: CASSGTGDLYEQYF
j_gene: TRBJ2-7; v_gene: TRBV2; abundance: -; d_gene: -; CDR3nt: TGTGCCAGCCTGGGCGGGGCCTACGAGCAGTACTTC; CDR3aa: CASLGGAYEQYF
j_gene: TRBJ1-2; v_gene: TRBV6-5; abundance: once; d_gene: TRBD1; CDR3nt: TGTGCCAGCAGTCCCGACAGGGAATACGGCTACACCTTC; CDR3aa: CASSPDREYGYTF
j_gene: TRBJ2-5; v_gene: TRBV7-2; abundance: -; d_gene: -; CDR3nt: TGTGCCAGCAGCTTAGCTCGAGCGGAGCAAGAGACCCAGTACTTC; CDR3aa: CASSLARAEQETQYF
j_gene: TRBJ1-1; v_gene: TRBV10-1; abundance: -; d_gene: -; CDR3nt: TGCGCCAGCAGTAACCCGGGCACTGAAGCTTTCTTT; CDR3aa: CASSNPGTEAFF
j_gene: TRBJ1-3; v_gene: TRBV4-1; abundance: -; d_gene: -; CDR3nt: TGCGCCAGCAGCCGCCTAGGAGAAAGCTCTGGAAACACCATATATTTT; CDR3aa: CASSRLGESSGNTIYF
j_gene: TRBJ2-7; v_gene: TRBV5-1; abundance: -; d_gene: TRBD1; CDR3nt: TGCGCCAGCAGCTTGTGGGACAGGGGGAACGAGCAGTACTTC; CDR3aa: CASSLWDRGNEQYF
j_gene: TRBJ1-1; v_gene: TRBV2; abundance: -; d_gene: -; CDR3nt: TGTGCCAGCAAAGTCGGATTGAACACTGAAGCTTTCTTT; CDR3aa: CASKVGLNTEAFF
j_gene: TRBJ1-2; v_gene: TRBV7-3; abundance: few; d_gene: -; CDR3nt: TGTGCCAGCAGCTTGGGTCATGGGAACTATGGCTACACCTTC; CDR3aa: CASSLGHGNYGYTF
j_gene: TRBJ2-2; v_gene: TRBV19; abundance: -; d_gene: -; CDR3nt: TGTGCCAGTAGTATAGTGGCAGGGACCGGGGAGCTGTTTTTT; CDR3aa: CASSIVAGTGELFF
j_gene: TRBJ1-1; v_gene: TRBV11-1; abundance: -; d_gene: -; CDR3nt: TGTGCCAGCAGCCCCCGGGATCTTTTTAACACTGAAGCTTTCTTT; CDR3aa: CASSPRDLFNTEAFF
j_gene: TRBJ2-5; v_gene: TRBV5-1; abundance: -; d_gene: -; CDR3nt: TGCGCCAGCAGCCCGGACAGAGGGGGAGAGACCCAGTACTTC; CDR3aa: CASSPDRGGETQYF
j_gene: TRBJ2-1; v_gene: TRBV6-1; abundance: -; d_gene: -; CDR3nt: TGTGCCAGCATGGGCTGGGGCTCCTACAATGAGCAGTTCTTC; CDR3aa: CASMGWGSYNEQFF
j_gene: TRBJ1-3; v_gene: TRBV7-8; abundance: -; d_gene: -; CDR3nt: TGTGCCAGCAGCTACTCCTCCCAGGGGAGCTCTGGAAACACCATATATTTT; CDR3aa: CASSYSSQGSSGNTIYF
j_gene: TRBJ2-5; v_gene: TRBV5-1; abundance: -; d_gene: TRBD2; CDR3nt: TGCGCCAGCAGCTCGGGACTAGCGCTCCAAGAGACCCAGTACTTC; CDR3aa: CASSSGLALQETQYF
j_gene: TRBJ2-7; v_gene: TRBV21-1; abundance: -; d_gene: -; CDR3nt: TGTGCCAGCAGCACATGGACACCCAACTACGAGCAGTACTTC; CDR3aa: CASSTWTPNYEQYF
j_gene: TRBJ1-2; v_gene: TRBV5-1; abundance: -; d_gene: -; CDR3nt: TGCGCCAGCAGCTTGACAGGTGACTATGGCTACACCTTC; CDR3aa: CASSLTGDYGYTF
j_gene: TRBJ2-1; v_gene: TRBV27; abundance: -; d_gene: TRBD1; CDR3nt: TGTGCCAGCAGTTTGTGGGGACAGACCTACAATGAGCAGTTCTTC; CDR3aa: CASSLWGQTYNEQFF
j_gene: TRBJ1-1; v_gene: TRBV7-9; abundance: -; d_gene: -; CDR3nt: TGTGCCAGCAGCCCCTCGCCGGGTTCCACTGAAGCTTTCTTT; CDR3aa: CASSPSPGSTEAFF
j_gene: TRBJ2-7; v_gene: TRBV11-2; abundance: few; d_gene: TRBD2; CDR3nt: TGTGCCAGCAGCTTAGGGGTTAGCGGGTCCTACGAGCAGTACTTC; CDR3aa: CASSLGVSGSYEQYF
j_gene: TRBJ2-3; v_gene: TRBV6-5; abundance: -; d_gene: TRBD2; CDR3nt: TGTGCCAGCAGTAGAGGACTAGTGTTGGGAGATACGCAGTATTTT; CDR3aa: CASSRGLVLGDTQYF
j_gene: TRBJ2-2; v_gene: TRBV19; abundance: once; d_gene: -; CDR3nt: TGTGCCAGTAGTCGGGACTCTGGGGGAACCGGGGAGCTGTTTTTT; CDR3aa: CASSRDSGGTGELFF
j_gene: TRBJ1-1; v_gene: TRBV6-5; abundance: -; d_gene: -; CDR3nt: TGTGCCAGCAGTTACCTAAGGACAGCACGGAACACTGAAGCTTTCTTT; CDR3aa: CASSYLRTARNTEAFF
j_gene: TRBJ2-7; v_gene: TRBV5-1; abundance: -; d_gene: TRBD2; CDR3nt: TGCGCCAGCAGCTTGGGGGGTAGCGGGAGTTCCTACGAGCAGTACTTC; CDR3aa: CASSLGGSGSSYEQYF
j_gene: TRBJ2-7; v_gene: TRBV21-1; abundance: -; d_gene: -; CDR3nt: TGTGCCAAAGGAATCGACCCAAAGCACAACGAGCAGTACTTC; CDR3aa: CAKGIDPKHNEQYF
j_gene: TRBJ2-5; v_gene: TRBV14; abundance: -; d_gene: -; CDR3nt: TGTGCCAGCAGCGGCCCGGGACGGGAGACCCAGTACTTC; CDR3aa: CASSGPGRETQYF
j_gene: TRBJ2-2; v_gene: TRBV6-1; abundance: -; d_gene: -; CDR3nt: TGTGCCAGCACCCCAGGGGAGACCGGGGAGCTGTTTTTT; CDR3aa: CASTPGETGELFF
j_gene: TRBJ1-5; v_gene: TRBV30; abundance: -; d_gene: TRBD1; CDR3nt: TGTGCCTGGAGCTCCGGGACAGGGGATCAGCCCCAGCATTTT; CDR3aa: CAWSSGTGDQPQHF
j_gene: TRBJ1-1; v_gene: TRBV5-1; abundance: -; d_gene: TRBD1; CDR3nt: TGCGCCAGCAGCCCGGGACAGGGGGGTATGGCTGAAGCTTTCTTT; CDR3aa: CASSPGQGGMAEAFF
j_gene: TRBJ1-2; v_gene: TRBV27; abundance: -; d_gene: -; CDR3nt: TGTGCCAGCAGCCTATCCCCCGGCGACAGCTATGGCTACACCTTC; CDR3aa: CASSLSPGDSYGYTF
j_gene: TRBJ1-1; v_gene: TRBV6-6; abundance: -; d_gene: -; CDR3nt: TGTGCCAGCAGTTACGAAATTTCGGGGGAAGCTTTCTTT; CDR3aa: CASSYEISGEAFF
j_gene: TRBJ2-6; v_gene: TRBV9; abundance: -; d_gene: TRBD1; CDR3nt: TGTGCCAGCAGCGGACGACAGGGGGGAATCTCTGGGGCCAACGTCCTGACTTTC; CDR3aa: CASSGRQGGISGANVLTF
j_gene: TRBJ2-3; v_gene: TRBV5-6; abundance: -; d_gene: TRBD2; CDR3nt: TGTGCCAGCAGTTGGCAAACTAGCGGGAGCACAGATACGCAGTATTTT; CDR3aa: CASSWQTSGSTDTQYF
j_gene: TRBJ1-2; v_gene: TRBV5-6; abundance: -; d_gene: -; CDR3nt: TGTGCCAGCAGCTTGGTGGAGGGACACTATGGCTACACCTTC; CDR3aa: CASSLVEGHYGYTF
j_gene: TRBJ1-3; v_gene: TRBV5-1; abundance: -; d_gene: -; CDR3nt: TGCGCCAGCAGCTTGCTATCGAGCGGCTCTGGAAACACCATATATTTT; CDR3aa: CASSLLSSGSGNTIYF
j_gene: TRBJ1-6; v_gene: TRBV6-6; abundance: -; d_gene: TRBD1; CDR3nt: TGTGCCAGCACGGGACAGGGGTTTTTTTCACCCCTCCACTTT; CDR3aa: CASTGQGFFSPLHF
j_gene: TRBJ2-1; v_gene: TRBV6-6; abundance: -; d_gene: TRBD1; CDR3nt: TGTGCCAGCAGATCCGGGACAGGGAACAATGAGCAGTTCTTC; CDR3aa: CASRSGTGNNEQFF
j_gene: TRBJ1-1; v_gene: TRBV10-3; abundance: -; d_gene: -; CDR3nt: TGTGCCGTACAGGGTATGAACACTGAAGCTTTCTTT; CDR3aa: CAVQGMNTEAFF
j_gene: TRBJ2-7; v_gene: TRBV5-6; abundance: -; d_gene: -; CDR3nt: TGTGCCAGCAGCTTTGGCAGCAACTCCTACGAGCAGTACTTC; CDR3aa: CASSFGSNSYEQYF